This entry lists 2 T cell receptor beta chains sequenced from one sample in a study of blood T cell repertoires in COVID-19. The method was immunoSEQ multiplex PCR; TCRdb's version includes in-frame clones alone and lacks a portion of them. Altogether 200,000 to 300,000 clones are present, 83% being singletons, with the ten largest covering around 5.5%. The sequencing input was peripheral blood. The receptor source for this set is a human donor in a cohort sampled during active COVID-19.

The J gene is TRBJ1-5, the V gene TRBV6-5; 8 bases are a match to TRBD1. This CDR3 region has 13 residues. V shed 6 bases, J shed 2 bases, and the junction held 0 bases outside the gene matches. The germline gives CDR1 MNHEY, CDR2 SVGAGI. The CDR3 bases are TGTGCCAGCAGGGGACAGGGCAATCAGCCCCAGCATTTT. It translates to CASRGQGNQPQHF.

This chain uses TRBV7-2 with TRBJ2-7, with D perhaps matching TRBD2 (6 bases). This CDR3 is 16 amino acids long. Germline CDR1 reads SGHTA; CDR2 reads FQGNSA. Trimming took off 6 bases at V and 0 bases at J, with 18 bases between the two ends. CDR3 sequence (DNA): TGTGCCAGCAGACGTACTGGCGGGGTCAGCTCCTACGAGCAGTACTTC. Protein sequence: CASRRTGGVSSYEQYF.